These T cell receptor beta chains were read from a single sample in a study of beta chain features in type 1 diabetes. The method was immunoSEQ multiplex PCR; TCRdb's version includes in-frame clones alone and lacks a portion of them. The repertoire consists of about 150,000 clones, with about a tenth occurring once and the leading ten covering around 0.68%. Sequences were obtained from central memory CD4+ T cells from blood. The receptors originated from a man in his late teens or twenties in good health. CDR3s include the opening cysteine and the closing phenylalanine or tryptophan. A D gene is named only where the DNA matches it firmly. The listing skips clone size in some rows; elsewhere it reads once, few, many or a size class.

D	V	size	J	DNA	CDR3
TRBD1	TRBV5-4	.	TRBJ2-7	TGTGCCAGCAGCTTGCAGACAGGGAACTCCTACGAGCAGTACTTC	CASSLQTGNSYEQYF
TRBD2	TRBV7-8	.	TRBJ2-3	TGTGCCAGCAGCAAAGGACCAACTAGCGGGCGCACAGATACGCAGTATTTT	CASSKGPTSGRTDTQYF
.	TRBV20-1	.	TRBJ2-7	TGCAGTGCTGGCCCCTACGAGCAGTACTTC	CSAGPYEQYF
.	TRBV2	.	TRBJ2-7	TGTGCCAGCACCCAGGACAGAACCTACGAGCAGTACTTC	CASTQDRTYEQYF
TRBD1	TRBV7-2	few	TRBJ2-5	TGTGCCAGCAGCTTCCCGGGACAGCAGAAGACCCAGTACTTC	CASSFPGQQKTQYF
TRBD1	TRBV7-2	.	TRBJ2-7	TGTGCCAGCAGCTACAGGACAGGGCCCGAGCAGTACTTC	CASSYRTGPEQYF
TRBD1	TRBV4-1	few	TRBJ1-2	TGCGCCAGCAGCCAAGATGGGTCGGGACAGGGGCGATCGGGGGGCTACACCTTC	CASSQDGSGQGRSGGYTF
TRBD2	TRBV11-2	.	TRBJ2-3	TGTGCCAGCAGCTTAGGGGCGGCGGGGGGTAGGGGGACGCAGTATTTT	CASSLGAAGGRGTQYF
.	TRBV28	.	TRBJ1-5	TGTGCCAGCAGACCGACAGAAAATCAGCCCCAGCATTTT	CASRPTENQPQHF
TRBD1	TRBV14	.	TRBJ1-2	TGTGCCAGCAGCCCAGGGGGAAACTATGGCTACACCTTC	CASSPGGNYGYTF
TRBD1	TRBV27	.	TRBJ2-6	TGTGCCAGCAGCCCAGACAGGGCTGGGGCCAACGTCCTGACTTTC	CASSPDRAGANVLTF
TRBD2	TRBV5-4	few	TRBJ2-7	TGTGCCAGCAGCGCTAGCGGGGGCCGTAACGAGCAGTACTTC	CASSASGGRNEQYF
TRBD2	TRBV7-2	few	TRBJ2-3	TGTGCCAGCAGCTTGGGACTAGCGGGGGGGAGAACGCAGTATTTT	CASSLGLAGGRTQYF
.	TRBV11-2	few	TRBJ2-3	TGTGCCAGCAGCTTAGTAGTGGGGGCCACCACAGATACGCAGTATTTT	CASSLVVGATTDTQYF
TRBD1	TRBV2	few	TRBJ2-2	TGTGCCAGCAGTGAATACAGGGGTTACACCGGGGAGCTGTTTTTT	CASSEYRGYTGELFF
TRBD1	TRBV5-1	.	TRBJ1-3	TGCGCCAGCAGCCCGTCCGGGGGACAGAGAAACACCATATATTTT	CASSPSGGQRNTIYF
TRBD2	TRBV7-2	few	TRBJ2-5	TGTGCCAGCAGCTGGTCCTTTGGCGGGGGGCAGACCCAGTACTTC	CASSWSFGGGQTQYF
TRBD1	TRBV18	.	TRBJ1-1	TGTGCCAGCTCACAGACACAGGGGGGGAACACTGAAGCTTTCTTT	CASSQTQGGNTEAFF
TRBD1	TRBV5-6	.	TRBJ1-2	TGTGCCAGCAGCGCAGGGACAGGGGGCGCTTATGGCTACACCTTC	CASSAGTGGAYGYTF
TRBD2	TRBV11-2	few	TRBJ2-5	TGTGCCAGCAGCACTAGCGGGGGGTGGCAAGAGACCCAGTACTTC	CASSTSGGWQETQYF
TRBD1	TRBV27	few	TRBJ2-7	TGTGCCAGCAGTAGTTTTGGGACAGGGCCCGAGCAGTACTTC	CASSSFGTGPEQYF
TRBD2	TRBV7-9	few	TRBJ2-7	TGTGCCAGCAGCTTAGAACGAGCGGGGGGCTACGAGCAGTACTTC	CASSLERAGGYEQYF
.	TRBV29-1	many	TRBJ2-6	TGCAGCGTTGCGGTCGCAGGGACTGGGGCCAACGTCCTGACTTTC	CSVAVAGTGANVLTF
.	TRBV7-2	.	TRBJ2-3	TGTGCCAGCAGCTTATTCGGGGATGGAGGCCCAGATACGCAGTATTTT	CASSLFGDGGPDTQYF
TRBD1	TRBV30	.	TRBJ1-2	TGTGCCTGGAGTGCGGGACAGTCCTATGGCTACACCTTC	CAWSAGQSYGYTF
TRBD2	TRBV12-5	few	TRBJ2-1	TGTGCTAGTGGTTTGGGGCTAGCGGGGGGGTCCTACAATGAGCAGTTCTTC	CASGLGLAGGSYNEQFF
.	TRBV18	.	TRBJ1-2	TGTGCCAGCTCACCCCCCGGGACACCGACGGGCTACACCTTC	CASSPPGTPTGYTF
.	TRBV25-1	few	TRBJ1-2	TGTGCCAGCAGTGAATATACAGGGAATGGCTACACCTTC	CASSEYTGNGYTF
TRBD1	TRBV6-5	.	TRBJ2-1	TGTGCCAGCAGTTACTCAGGGGGCGGAAGAAATGAGCAGTTCTTC	CASSYSGGGRNEQFF
TRBD2	TRBV4-3	.	TRBJ2-2	TGCGCCAGCAGCCAGACTAGCTCGGGCGGGGAGCTGTTTTTT	CASSQTSSGGELFF
TRBD1	TRBV7-7	few	TRBJ2-7	TGTGCCAGCAGCCCCACCGGGACAGGGTCCAACGAGCAGTACTTC	CASSPTGTGSNEQYF
TRBD1	TRBV11-3	few	TRBJ2-7	TGTGCCAGCAGCCCAGGCCACAGGGGTTCCTACGAGCAGTACTTC	CASSPGHRGSYEQYF
.	TRBV28	.	TRBJ2-6	TGTGCCAGCAGCCCAGGAAGCTCTGGGGCCAACGTCCTGACTTTC	CASSPGSSGANVLTF
.	TRBV7-2	.	TRBJ2-3	TGTGCCAGCAGGCTAGGGGCGGCAGATACGCAGTATTTT	CASRLGAADTQYF
.	TRBV7-9	few	TRBJ2-2	TGTGCCAGCAGCTTTTCCGGGAGTACGAACACCGGGGAGCTGTTTTTT	CASSFSGSTNTGELFF
.	TRBV29-1	few	TRBJ2-1	TGCAGCGTCCCCGTGAGGGCCTACAATGAGCAGTTCTTC	CSVPVRAYNEQFF
.	TRBV10-1	.	TRBJ2-5	TGCGCCAGCAGTGAGTCGACTCAGGGCCAAGAGACCCAGTACTTC	CASSESTQGQETQYF
.	TRBV9	.	TRBJ1-6	TGTGCCAGCAGCGTAGCAGGCTACAATTCACCCCTCCACTTT	CASSVAGYNSPLHF
.	TRBV7-2	.	TRBJ1-5	TGTGCCAGCAGCTGGAACAGGGACGGACAGCCCCAGCATTTT	CASSWNRDGQPQHF
.	TRBV18	.	TRBJ1-4	TGTGCCAGCTCACCAGATGGTCTAAGTCATGAAAAACTGTTTTTT	CASSPDGLSHEKLFF
.	TRBV5-3	.	TRBJ2-5	TGTGCCAGAAGCTTGGACTACCAAGAGACCCAGTACTTC	CARSLDYQETQYF
.	TRBV21-1	few	TRBJ2-7	TGTGCCAGCAGCAAACGGAACAGGGGACACTACGAGCAGTACTTC	CASSKRNRGHYEQYF
TRBD1	TRBV5-4	.	TRBJ2-3	TGTGCCAGCAGCTTGGGGGCAGGGGGCCATACGCAGTATTTT	CASSLGAGGHTQYF
.	TRBV7-8	few	TRBJ2-5	TGTGCCAGCAGCCCCCCGGTCGGAGTACAAGAGACCCAGTACTTC	CASSPPVGVQETQYF
TRBD2	TRBV27	few	TRBJ2-3	TGTGCCAGCAGTTTATCTGTCGCGGGGGGGCCATGGGATACGCAGTATTTT	CASSLSVAGGPWDTQYF
.	TRBV11-2	few	TRBJ2-7	TGTGCCAGCAGCACACAGGGTGGCGAGCAGTACTTC	CASSTQGGEQYF
.	TRBV5-1	few	TRBJ1-3	TGCGCCAGCAGCTTAACAGGACAAACTGGAAACACCATATATTTT	CASSLTGQTGNTIYF
.	TRBV6-5	few	TRBJ2-1	TGTGCCAGCAGTTTTGATCAGGGGAATGAGCAGTTCTTC	CASSFDQGNEQFF
TRBD1	TRBV28	.	TRBJ2-5	TGTGCCAGCAGTCAGACAGGGAGTCGAGAGACCCAGTACTTC	CASSQTGSRETQYF
.	TRBV6-5	few	TRBJ2-6	TGTGCCAGCAGTGTAGATGGGGCCAACGTCCTGACTTTC	CASSVDGANVLTF
.	TRBV4-3	few	TRBJ2-3	TGCGCCAGCAGCCGGAGACAGTCCACAGATACGCAGTATTTT	CASSRRQSTDTQYF
TRBD1	TRBV6-1	few	TRBJ2-5	TGTGCCAGCAGGACCACAGAAGGGGGCGCGGAGACCCAGTACTTC	CASRTTEGGAETQYF
TRBD1	TRBV5-5	.	TRBJ1-6	TGTGCCAGCAGCTCAACAGGGGGTAATTCACCCCTCCACTTT	CASSSTGGNSPLHF
.	TRBV7-2	few	TRBJ2-1	TGTGCCAGCAGCTTATACGGGACAACGCAGTTCTTC	CASSLYGTTQFF
TRBD2	TRBV29-1	many	TRBJ2-7	TGCAGCGCCTCGAGCGGGACCGGGTACGAGCAGTACTTC	CSASSGTGYEQYF
TRBD1	TRBV2	.	TRBJ1-2	TGTGCCAGCAGACGACAGGGGGCGGACTATGGCTACACCTTC	CASRRQGADYGYTF
TRBD1	TRBV5-4	few	TRBJ2-5	TGTGCCAGCAGCTTGGTCACACAGGGGGCTGGGGAGACCCAGTACTTC	CASSLVTQGAGETQYF